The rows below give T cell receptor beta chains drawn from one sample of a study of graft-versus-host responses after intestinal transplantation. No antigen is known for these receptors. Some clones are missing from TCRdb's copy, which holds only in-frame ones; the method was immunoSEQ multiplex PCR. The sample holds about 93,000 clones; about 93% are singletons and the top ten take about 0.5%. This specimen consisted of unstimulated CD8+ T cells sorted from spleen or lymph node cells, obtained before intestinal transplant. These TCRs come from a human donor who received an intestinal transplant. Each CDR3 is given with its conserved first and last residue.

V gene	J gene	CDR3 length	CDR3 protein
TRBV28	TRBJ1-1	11	CASSLGPKAFF
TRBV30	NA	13	CAWRYRGTYEQYF
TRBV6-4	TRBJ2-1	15	CASSELAGVAGEQFF
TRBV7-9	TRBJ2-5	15	CASSLAGTGRETQYF
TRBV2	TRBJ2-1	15	CASSVGGGGYNEQFF
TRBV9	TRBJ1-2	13	CASSVQGGYGYTF
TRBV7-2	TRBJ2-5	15	CASSYSLSRGETQYF
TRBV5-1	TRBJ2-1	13	CASSFYSGDEQFF
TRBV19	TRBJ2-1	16	CASSRILAGGLTGQFF
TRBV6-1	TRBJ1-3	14	CASSDGLGADTIYF
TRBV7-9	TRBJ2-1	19	CASSLDLSSGPGSYNEQFF
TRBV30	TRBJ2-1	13	CAWNRWTSHEQFF
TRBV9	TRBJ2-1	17	CASSVVEIRGSYNEQFF
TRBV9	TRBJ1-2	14	CASSVGEGSYGYTF
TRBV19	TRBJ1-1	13	CASTGNMNTEAFF
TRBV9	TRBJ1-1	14	CASSGKGSGTEAFF
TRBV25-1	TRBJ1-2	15	CASSESRTGSYGYTF
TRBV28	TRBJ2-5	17	CASSFDPGQGRGETQYF
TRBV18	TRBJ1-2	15	CASSPPEGVSYGYTF
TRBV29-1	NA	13	CSAWEANSYEQYF